This T cell receptor (beta chain) derives from a study of blood T cell repertoires in COVID-19. The V end was cut by 4 bases, the J end by 11 bases, with 21 bases between. This CDR3 has 15 residues. Per germline, CDR1 SGHDN and CDR2 FVKESK. Original processing notes: By means of reference gene primer amplification, nucleated cell counts were estimated. Generated by immunoSEQ multiplex PCR, the TCRdb table keeps only in-frame clones and is missing some. V, J and clone size were drawn from that table, and D and trimming were deduced from the DNA. The profile shows some 150,000 clones, about 87% of them singletons.

Sequences were obtained from peripheral blood. This receptor was taken from a woman aged 60-75 years who had recovered from COVID-19. The chain combines TRBV14 with TRBJ2-1; D not certain. CDR3 amino acids: CASSLTLRNTLQQFF. The CDR3 nucleotides read TGTGCCAGCAGCCTAACCTTAAGGAACACACTACAGCAGTTCTTC. The full variable domain, completed using reference TRBV14 and TRBJ2-1, is EAGVTQFPSHSVIEKGQTVTLRCDPISGHDNLYWYRRVMGKEIKFLLHFVKESKQDESGMPNNRFLAERTGGTYSTLKVQPAELEDSGVYFCASSLTLRNTLQQFFGPGTRLTVL.